One and the same sample provided the 5 T cell receptor beta chains below, sequenced in a study of long-term antiretroviral therapy in people with HIV. The run of the v3.0 immunoSEQ assay was at survey level. The protocol was immunoSEQ multiplex PCR, while the TCRdb copy is restricted to in-frame clones and leaves out a portion. In the table there are about 20,000 clones, approximately 80% of which are singletons. The material sequenced was unsorted PBMCs, taken around 5.9 years after starting antiretroviral therapy. These receptors were obtained from a man aged 25 to 40 with HIV.

V is TRBV7-6 and J is TRBJ2-7, with a weak D call TRBD2 (5 bases). CDR3 size: 13 residues. The V end was cut by 6 bases, the J end by 7 bases, with 16 bases between. Germline V CDR1 and CDR2: SGHVS, FNYEAQ. For the CDR3, the DNA is TGTGCCAGCAGTCCGGGGTCCAGCCGGGAGCAGTACTTC. Residues: CASSPGSSREQYF.

The chain employs TRBV13 and TRBJ1-6; the D is unclear. CDR3 length: 18 amino acids. Germline values: CDR1 PRHDT, CDR2 FYEKMQ (reference sequence). V lost 4 bases, J lost 0 bases, and 16 bases lay in between. For the CDR3, the DNA is TGTGCCAGCAGCTCGATGACCGAACAGAGCTCCTATAATTCACCCCTCCACTTT. This gives the protein CASSSMTEQSSYNSPLHF.

V and J are TRBV5-1 and TRBJ2-1; 9 bases are shared with TRBD1. There are 15 residues in the CDR3. With 5 bases clipped from V and 3 bases from J, the junction kept 6 bases outside the gene matches. The germline CDR1 and CDR2 sequences are SGHRS and YFSETQ. Here the CDR3 reads CASRSGTGIYNEQFF. In DNA form, the CDR3 reads TGCGCCAGCAGATCCGGGACAGGGATCTACAATGAGCAGTTCTTC.

This chain joins TRBV9 and TRBJ2-1; 9 bases fit TRBD2. The ends lost 2 bases at V and 8 bases at J; junction bases unmatched: 5. The germline gives CDR1 SGDLS, CDR2 YYNGEE. The CDR3 consists of 14 residues. CDR3 sequence (DNA): TGTGCCAGCAGCGTCGGGACTAGCTATCATGAGCAGTTCTTC. This sequence encodes CASSVGTSYHEQFF.

V gene TRBV6-5 combines with J gene TRBJ1-4, with a weak D call TRBD1 (6 bases). The CDR3 runs 12 residues. Trimming stripped 5 bases from V and 16 bases from J, with 17 bases between. Per germline, CDR1 MNHEY and CDR2 SVGAGI. This CDR3 reads CASSTRQGQAFF. DNA for the CDR3: TGTGCCAGCAGTACACGGCAGGGGCAGGCGTTTTTT.